The present T cell receptor (beta chain) was sequenced within a study of shared clonotypes between healthy human individuals. A word on this clone: Its target is unknown.

Profiled with immunoSEQ multiplex PCR; TCRdb holds only in-frame clones, not every one. There are around 2,000,000 clones in the sample; 93% occur only once, and 1.7% lies in the top ten. Terminally differentiated effector memory CD45RA+ cells were excluded by CCR7 positive selection of CD45RO-negative cells. CDR3 length equals 15 residues. CDR1 is MNHEY and CDR2 is SVGAGI in the germline V gene. Trimming removed 4 bases from V and 4 bases from J; junction bases left unmatched: 9. Study-wide points: Non-shared clonotypes had lower generation probabilities than those shared by all four donors. Estimated clonotype richness was generally higher in naive than memory subsets.

Sequencing was carried out using naive CD8+ T cells from PBMCs. This TCR was sampled from a young man in good health. Some clones in this sample may be carry-over from other donors' samples. The chain employs TRBV6-5 and TRBJ2-5; TRBD1 aligns across 7 bases. The CDR3 coding sequence is TGTGCCAGCAGTTCCCCTACGACAGGGACAGAGACCCAGTACTTC. It encodes CASSSPTTGTETQYF.